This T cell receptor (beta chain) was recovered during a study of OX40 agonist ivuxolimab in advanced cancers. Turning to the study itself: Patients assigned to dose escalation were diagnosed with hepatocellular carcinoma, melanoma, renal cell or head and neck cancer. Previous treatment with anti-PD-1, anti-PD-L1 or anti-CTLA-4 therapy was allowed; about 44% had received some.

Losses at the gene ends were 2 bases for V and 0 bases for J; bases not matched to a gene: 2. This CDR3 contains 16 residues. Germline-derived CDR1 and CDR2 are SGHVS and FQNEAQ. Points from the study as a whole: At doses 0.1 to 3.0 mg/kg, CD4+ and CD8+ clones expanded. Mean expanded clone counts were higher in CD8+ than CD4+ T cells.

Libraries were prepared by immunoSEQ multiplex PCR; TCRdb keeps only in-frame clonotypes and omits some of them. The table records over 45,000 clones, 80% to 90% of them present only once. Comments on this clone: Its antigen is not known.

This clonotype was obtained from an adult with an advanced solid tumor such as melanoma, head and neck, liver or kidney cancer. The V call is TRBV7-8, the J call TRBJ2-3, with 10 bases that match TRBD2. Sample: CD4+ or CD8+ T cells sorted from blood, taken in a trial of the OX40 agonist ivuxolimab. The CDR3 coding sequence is TGTGCCAGCAGCTTAATGGGACTAGCGAGCACAGATACGCAGTATTTT. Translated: CASSLMGLASTDTQYF.